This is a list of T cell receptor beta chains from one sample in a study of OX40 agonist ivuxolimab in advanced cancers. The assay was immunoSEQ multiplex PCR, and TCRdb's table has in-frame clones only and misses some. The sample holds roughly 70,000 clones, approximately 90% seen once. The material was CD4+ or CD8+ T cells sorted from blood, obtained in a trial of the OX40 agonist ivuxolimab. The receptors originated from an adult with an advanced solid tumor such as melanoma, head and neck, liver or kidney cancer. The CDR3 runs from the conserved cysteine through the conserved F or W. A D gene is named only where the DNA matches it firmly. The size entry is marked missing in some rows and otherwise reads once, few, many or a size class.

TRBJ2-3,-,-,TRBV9,TGTGCCAGCAGCTTAAGGGAGGACACAGATACGCAGTATTTT,CASSLREDTDTQYF
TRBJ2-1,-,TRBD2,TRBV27,TGTGCCAGCAGTCCAGGCTGGGGGGGTTCTAATGAGCAGTTCTTC,CASSPGWGGSNEQFF
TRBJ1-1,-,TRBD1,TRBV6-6,TGTGCCAGCAGTTCCGGACAGGGAAGGGTAGCTTTCTTT,CASSSGQGRVAFF
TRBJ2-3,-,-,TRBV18,TGTGCCAGCTCACCACTTCGGACTAGCACAGATACGCAGTATTTT,CASSPLRTSTDTQYF
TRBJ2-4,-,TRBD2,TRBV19,TGTGCCAGTAGTGTCACTAGCGGGATAGCCAAAAACATTCAGTACTTC,CASSVTSGIAKNIQYF
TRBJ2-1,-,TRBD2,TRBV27,TGTGCCAGCAGTATCGGGAGTCCGAGGGAGGGCTTTGAGCAGTTCTTC,CASSIGSPREGFEQFF
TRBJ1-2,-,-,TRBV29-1,TGCAGCGTTGAACGGGGAGTAAGGGGCTACACCTTC,CSVERGVRGYTF
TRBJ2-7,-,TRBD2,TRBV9,TGTGCCAGCAGCGTAGATTGGAGAGGACTAGCGGGACTCTACGAGCAGTACTTC,CASSVDWRGLAGLYEQYF
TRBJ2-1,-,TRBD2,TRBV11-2,TGTGCCAGCAGCTTAGATGAATCCCGCGGGAGATCCTCCTACAATGAGCAGTTCTTC,CASSLDESRGRSSYNEQFF
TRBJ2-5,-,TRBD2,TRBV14,TGTGCCAGCAGCCTAGCGGGAGCTGCGGAGACCCAGTACTTC,CASSLAGAAETQYF
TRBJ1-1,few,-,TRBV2,TGTGCCAGCAGTCTTGTGAACACTGAAGCTTTCTTT,CASSLVNTEAFF
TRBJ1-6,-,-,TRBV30,TGTGCCTGGAGTGTTGCTCCAGCAGGTCGTGATTCACCCCTCCACTTT,CAWSVAPAGRDSPLHF
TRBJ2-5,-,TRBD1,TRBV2,TGTGCCAGCAGTGAAGCGCCCCAGGGGGCTGAGACCCAGTACTTC,CASSEAPQGAETQYF
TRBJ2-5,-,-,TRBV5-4,TGTGCCAGCAGCTTGGGGCGGAGCCAAGAGACCCAGTACTTC,CASSLGRSQETQYF
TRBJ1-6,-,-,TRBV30,TGTGCCTGGAGTCTGGGCAGGGCAAGATCCTATAATTCACCCCTCCACTTT,CAWSLGRARSYNSPLHF
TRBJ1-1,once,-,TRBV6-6,TGTGCCAGCACCTTAGGGGTCTTCACTGAAGCTTTCTTT,CASTLGVFTEAFF
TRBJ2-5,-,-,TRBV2,TGTGCCAGCAGTGGAACAGGTTTGCAAGAGACCCAGTACTTC,CASSGTGLQETQYF
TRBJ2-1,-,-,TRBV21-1,TGTGCCAGCAGCATAACACAGTTTTACAATGAGCAGTTCTTC,CASSITQFYNEQFF
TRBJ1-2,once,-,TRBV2,TGTGCCAGCAGTGATAACAGGGACCAACTTTCTAACTATGGCTACACCTTC,CASSDNRDQLSNYGYTF
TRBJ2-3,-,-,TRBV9,TGTGCCAGCAGCGTGGGTCAAGGGGTCGGGACCCCCACAGATACGCAGTATTTT,CASSVGQGVGTPTDTQYF
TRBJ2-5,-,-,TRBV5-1,TGCGCCAGCAGCTTCGGACAGTCCCAAGAGACCCAGTACTTC,CASSFGQSQETQYF
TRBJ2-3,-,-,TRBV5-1,TGCGCCAGCAGCTTGGCAGACTCTACAGATACGCAGTATTTT,CASSLADSTDTQYF
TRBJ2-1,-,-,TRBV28,TGTGCCACCTTGGGAGGGGGGGGCTGGCTGAACAATGAGCAGTTCTTC,CATLGGGGWLNNEQFF